These 9 T cell receptor beta chains originate from one sample sequenced in a study of human T cells and chemical hapten exposure. MiXCR was run by TCRdb on the RACE reads, yielding one entry per CDR3 protein. The sample shows 300,000 to 400,000 distinct CDR3 sequences, under 9% of them seen only once. Time point of the sample: patch test 1, 2 weeks after DPC sensitization. Documented treatment: therapeutic diphenylcyclopropenone sensitization with weekly scalp DPC. The source was whole blood, collected in connection with sensitization to the hapten diphenylcyclopropenone (DPC). Receptors originate from a woman aged 18-30 years with alopecia areata. Some clones in this sample may be carry-over from other donors' samples.

The chain carries TRBV21-1 and TRBJ1-6; the D call TRBD1 from the table was never checked on the DNA. TRBV21-1 is shown as a pseudogene. The CDR3 has 17 amino acids. The CDR3: CASSKVWGRANNSPLHF. The CDR3 DNA is TGTGCCAGCAGCAAAGTTTGGGGCAGGGCTAATAATTCACCCCTCCACTTT.

This clonotype was observed many times. The genes are TRBV10-3 and TRBJ2-3, with 14 bases lining up with TRBD2. The V gene end was trimmed by 4 bases and the J gene end by 3 bases; junction bases not matched to a gene: 0. Germline V lookup: CDR1 ENHRY, CDR2 SYGVKD. This CDR3 contains 15 residues. Written as DNA, the CDR3 is TGTGCCATCAGTGGGACTAGCGGGGGGACAGATACGCAGTATTTT. Translation: CAISGTSGGTDTQYF.

This clonotype showed up just a few times. This rearrangement joins TRBV7-6 to TRBJ1-4; TRBD1 agrees at 8 bases. Germline CDR1 SGHVS, CDR2 FNYEAQ. The length of the CDR3 is 15 residues. With V trimmed by 4 bases and J by 6 bases, 7 bases remained unmatched. CDR3 nucleotide sequence: TGTGCCAGCAGCTCCCTGACAGGGGTTTATGAAAAACTGTTTTTT. As protein: CASSSLTGVYEKLFF.

This clonotype was counted at least ten times. The V call is TRBV27, the J call TRBJ2-7; 12 bases agree with TRBD2. Per the germline V gene, CDR1 is MNHEY and CDR2 is SMNVEV (reference sequence). Unmatched junction bases numbered 11, after V lost 8 bases and J lost 9 bases. CDR3 length: 14 residues. The CDR3 loop reads CASAPSSGGARQYF. The CDR3, as DNA: TGTGCCAGCGCCCCCTCTAGCGGGGGGGCCAGGCAGTACTTC.

In regard to this clonotype: This may be a read error, as it is one base from a much larger clone. The V and J genes are TRBV10-3 and TRBJ1-1; D may be TRBD1 (5 bases). Germline CDR1 reads ENHRY; CDR2 reads SYGVKD. The CDR3 runs 16 residues. CDR3 loop: CAISESAGLKNTEALF. CDR3 DNA: TGTGCCATCAGTGAGTCGGCAGGGCTTAAGAACACTGAAGCTTTGTTT.

The chain is built from TRBV4-3 and TRBJ1-1, with 10 bases fitting TRBD1. The CDR3 has 14 amino acids. The junction had 3 bases not matched to a gene; V was cut back by 2 bases and J by 6 bases. The germline gives CDR1 LGHNA, CDR2 YSLEER. This chain's CDR3 is CASSQLDRGAEAFF. In DNA form, the CDR3 reads TGCGCCAGCAGCCAACTGGACAGGGGGGCTGAAGCTTTCTTT.

This clonotype was counted many times. V usage is TRBV7-2 and J usage is TRBJ2-3; 15 positions agree with TRBD2. Germline loops: CDR1 SGHTA, CDR2 FQGNSA. The trim removed 8 bases at V and 11 bases at J, leaving 11 bases unmatched. The CDR3 spans 15 residues. In nucleotides, the CDR3 is TGTGCCAGCCTTTCCTCCGGGACTAGCGGGGGGCTGCAGTATTTT. Its translation is CASLSSGTSGGLQYF. Using reference TRBV7-2 and TRBJ2-3 for the parts outside the CDR3, the full variable domain is GAGVSQSPSNKVTEKGKDVELRCDPISGHTALYWYRQSLGQGLEFLIYFQGNSAPDKSGLPSDRFSAERTGGSVSTLTIQRTQQEDSAVYLCASLSSGTSGGLQYFGPGTRLTVL.

The CDR3 protein is CASSQGHYGYTF. The CDR3 coding sequence is TGTGCCAGCAGTCAGGGACACTATGGCTACACCTTC. This chain links TRBV6-1 with TRBJ1-2; a possible D gene is TRBD1 (5 bases). Germline CDR1 reads MNHNS; CDR2 reads SASEGT. The CDR3 loop spans 12 amino acids. The germline V and J ends were trimmed by 5 bases and 3 bases, with 7 bases remaining between them.

This clonotype has just a few counts. The rearrangement links TRBV6-5 to TRBJ1-2; maybe TRBD1 (6 bases). The CDR3 covers 17 residues. Germline V gene sequence: CDR1 MNHEY, CDR2 SVGAGI. V lost 6 bases, J lost 0 bases, and 20 bases lay in between. For the CDR3, the DNA is TGTGCCAGCAGGCTACAGGGCCGGCCTTTTTCTAACTATGGCTACACCTTC. Its protein is CASRLQGRPFSNYGYTF.